The 27 T cell receptor beta chains below all came from one sample that was sequenced in a study of cytomegalovirus exposure and HLA in healthy donors. Profiled with immunoSEQ multiplex PCR; TCRdb holds only in-frame clones, not every one. The sample has around 75,000 clones; over 80% are singletons. Material: PBMCs. The origin of the receptors is a man younger than 45 in good health and CMV-seronegative.

The chain joins TRBV11-3 to TRBJ2-3; the match to TRBD2 covers 10 bases. J lost 4 bases, V lost 5 bases, and 18 bases had no gene match. The CDR3 contains 19 residues. The germline gives CDR1 SGHNT, CDR2 YENEEA. The CDR3 DNA reads TGTGCCAGCAGCCTGGAGCCGTTTCAAGCGGGGGGGCCTCCAGATACGCAGTATTTT. Protein product: CASSLEPFQAGGPPDTQYF.

This clone turned up a few times. This chain connects TRBV10-3 to TRBJ2-1; D is uncertain. The CDR3 length is 14 residues. Germline lookup yields CDR1 ENHRY and CDR2 SYGVKD. The V gene lost 3 bases and the J gene lost 0 bases, with 6 bases spanning the gap. The CDR3 protein is CAISEPSSYNEQFF. The DNA of the CDR3 is TGTGCCATCAGTGAACCGAGCTCCTACAATGAGCAGTTCTTC.

The chain employs TRBV7-2 and TRBJ2-7, with a possible D match to TRBD2 (6 bases). The CDR3 sequence is 14 residues long. The V gene's germline CDR1 is SGHTA and CDR2 FQGNSA. V was pared by 2 bases and J by 4 bases, with 12 bases between. Written as DNA, the CDR3 is TGTGCCAGCAGCTTATCGGGACTCCCATACGAGCAGTACGTC. Translating gives CASSLSGLPYEQYV.

This clone was recorded many times. A read error may account for a junction end that differs from germline. This CDR3 is CASSRTRESAVF. In nucleotides, the CDR3 is TGTGCCAGCAGCCGGACTAGAGAATCGGCGGTCTTC. The chain uses TRBV5-4 and TRBJ2-1, with 7 bases matching TRBD2. The CDR3 length is 12 residues. Germline assignment: CDR1 SGHNT and CDR2 YYREEE (reference sequence).

The rearrangement uses TRBV2 and TRBJ1-2; D perhaps matches TRBD1 (5 bases). V was cut by 4 bases and J by 3 bases, with 15 bases left in between. The CDR3 totals 15 residues. Germline V lookup: CDR1 SNHLY, CDR2 FYNNEI. CDR3 protein: CASSGGWGVDYGYTF. The CDR3 nucleotides are TGTGCCAGCAGTGGTGGATGGGGGGTGGACTATGGCTACACCTTC.

J is TRBJ2-1 and V is TRBV25-1, with 14 nucleotides matching TRBD2. Germline V lookup: CDR1 MGHDK, CDR2 SYGVNS. The CDR3 totals 16 residues. J gave up 9 bases and V 5 bases, and 9 bases lay outside the gene matches. The CDR3 region is CASSTSTSGRAGEQFF. The CDR3 region has the DNA TGTGCCAGCAGTACCTCGACTAGCGGGAGGGCCGGTGAGCAGTTCTTC. Combining the CDR3 with reference TRBV25-1 and TRBJ2-1 gives the whole variable domain EADIYQTPRYLVIGTGKKITLECSQTMGHDKMYWYQQDPGMELHLIHYSYGVNSTEKGDLSSESTVSRIRTEHFPLTLESARPSHTSQYLCASSTSTSGRAGEQFFGPGTRLTVL.

This clone was counted between two and nine times. The chain carries TRBV19 and TRBJ1-1; D not resolved. Trimming removed 3 bases at V and 5 bases at J, with 10 bases between. This CDR3 contains 13 residues. Per germline, CDR1 LNHDA and CDR2 SQIVND (reference sequence). For the CDR3, the DNA is TGTGCCAGTAGTATCGCGGCGGGAACTGAAGCTTTCTTT. Its protein is CASSIAAGTEAFF. The variable domain in full, with the rest retrieved from reference TRBV19 and TRBJ1-1, is DGGITQSPKYLFRKEGQNVTLSCEQNLNHDAMYWYRQDPGQGLRLIYYSQIVNDFQKGDIAEGYSVSREKKESFPLTVTSAQKNPTAFYLCASSIAAGTEAFFGQGTRLTVV.

The chain uses TRBV9 and TRBJ2-5; the match to TRBD2 covers 11 bases. This CDR3 comprises 17 residues. Germline CDR1 SGDLS, CDR2 YYNGEE. Trimming removed 3 bases from V and 3 bases from J; junction bases left unmatched: 10. The CDR3 coding sequence is TGTGCCAGCAGCGGACGCCGACTAGCGGGGAAAGAAGAGACCCAGTACTTC. This encodes CASSGRRLAGKEETQYF. Full variable domain (missing parts from reference TRBV9 and TRBJ2-5): DSGVTQTPKHLITATGQRVTLRCSPRSGDLSVYWYQQSLDQGLQFLIQYYNGEERAKGNILERFSAQQFPDLHSELNLSSLELGDSALYFCASSGRRLAGKEETQYFGPGTRLLVL.

The chain carries TRBV6-1 and TRBJ2-7; a possible D gene is TRBD1 (8 bases). Deletions cut 6 bases from V and 3 bases from J, with 18 bases between. The V gene's germline CDR1 is MNHNS and CDR2 SASEGT. CDR3 size: 15 residues. The CDR3 region is CASRSDRGGNYEQYV. The CDR3 DNA is TGTGCCAGCAGATCAGACAGGGGAGGGAACTACGAGCAGTACGTC.

The chain employs TRBV11-2 and TRBJ2-1; 11 nucleotides agree with TRBD2. Germline V lookup: CDR1 SGHAT, CDR2 FQNNGV. The length of the CDR3 is 16 residues. V shed 5 bases, J shed 1 base, and the junction held 4 bases outside the gene matches. CDR3 DNA sequence: TGTGCCAGCAGCATTAGCGGGAGGGGGTCCTACAATGAGCAGTTCTTC. It yields the protein CASSISGRGSYNEQFF.

The CDR3 sequence is CASSPPTVYEQYF. Written as DNA, the CDR3 is TGTGCCAGCAGCCCACCGACAGTCTACGAGCAGTACTTC. This rearrangement joins TRBV11-1 to TRBJ2-7; tentatively, D is TRBD1 (5 bases). The germline gives CDR1 SGHAT, CDR2 FQDESV (reference sequence). The CDR3 sequence is 13 residues long. Deletions cut 5 bases from V and 3 bases from J, with 11 bases between.

This chain joins TRBV28 and TRBJ1-4, with 8 nucleotides matching TRBD1. This CDR3 spans 14 amino acids. Germline V lookup: CDR1 MDHEN, CDR2 SYDVKM. Trimming removed 3 bases from V and 5 bases from J; junction bases left unmatched: 2. The CDR3 is CASSFPGGNEKLFF. Here the CDR3 DNA reads TGTGCCAGCAGTTTTCCAGGGGGCAATGAAAAACTGTTTTTT.

Here the CDR3 reads CASRGQGDTEAFF. The CDR3 nucleotides read TGTGCCTCCCGCGGACAGGGGGACACTGAAGCTTTCTTT. This sequence joins TRBV19 and TRBJ1-1; 10 nucleotides match TRBD1. Germline CDR1 and CDR2: LNHDA and SQIVND (reference sequence). With V trimmed by 11 bases and J by 3 bases, 6 bases remained unmatched. The CDR3 spans 13 residues.

The chain combines TRBV9 with TRBJ2-3; no firm D call. CDR1 SGDLS and CDR2 YYNGEE come from the germline V gene. The CDR3 contains 13 residues. Trimming took off 4 bases at V and 3 bases at J, with 9 bases between the two ends. The CDR3 reads CASSSRVTDTQYF. CDR3 sequence (DNA): TGTGCCAGCAGCTCCCGAGTGACAGATACGCAGTATTTT. Full variable domain (rest looked up from reference TRBV9 and TRBJ2-3): DSGVTQTPKHLITATGQRVTLRCSPRSGDLSVYWYQQSLDQGLQFLIQYYNGEERAKGNILERFSAQQFPDLHSELNLSSLELGDSALYFCASSSRVTDTQYFGPGTRLTVL.

This chain joins TRBV28 and TRBJ1-5; D gene unclear. The CDR3 totals 12 residues. Germline lookup yields CDR1 MDHEN and CDR2 SYDVKM. V lost 4 bases and J 9 bases, leaving 10 bases between the germline ends. CDR3 residues: CASSSGLRPQHF. Written as DNA, the CDR3 is TGTGCCAGCAGTTCTGGGCTGCGGCCCCAGCATTTT.

The V gene is TRBV2, the J gene TRBJ2-2; D perhaps matches TRBD2 (7 bases). Germline CDR1 reads SNHLY; CDR2 reads FYNNEI. The CDR3 sequence is 14 residues long. With 0 bases removed from V and 10 bases from J, the gap between germline ends came to 12 bases. This CDR3 reads CASSEAAGAEELFF. For the CDR3, the DNA is TGTGCCAGCAGTGAAGCCGCGGGGGCGGAGGAGCTGTTTTTT.

The chain employs TRBV14 and TRBJ1-1; tentatively, D is TRBD1 (5 bases). V lost 1 base and J 6 bases, leaving 30 bases between the germline ends. This CDR3 has 20 residues. Germline-derived CDR1 and CDR2 are SGHDN and FVKESK. This chain's CDR3 is CASSQGGSGAGRLLISEAFF. CDR3 bases: TGTGCCAGCAGCCAAGGGGGATCCGGGGCGGGGCGTTTATTGATCTCTGAAGCTTTCTTT.

The V call is TRBV19, the J call TRBJ2-2; D might be TRBD2 (5 bases). Looked up from germline, CDR1 is LNHDA and CDR2 is SQIVND (reference sequence). CDR3 length equals 15 residues. V lost 5 bases and J lost 9, with 19 bases in between. The chain's CDR3 is CASSALGSGTRELFF. The CDR3 DNA sequence: TGTGCCAGTAGTGCACTAGGAAGTGGTACTAGGGAGCTGTTTTTT.

The rearrangement links TRBV7-8 to TRBJ2-3, with TRBD1 matching over 7 bases. Germline lookup yields CDR1 SGHVS and CDR2 FQNEAQ. The CDR3 sequence is 14 residues long. Trimming at V came to 2 bases and at J to 10 bases, leaving 9 bases not matched to a gene. The CDR3 nucleotides are TGTGCCAGCAGCTTATATAGGGGGCAGTCTGCGCAGTATTTT. It specifies CASSLYRGQSAQYF.

This clone appeared a few times. V is TRBV27 and J is TRBJ2-3, with 7 bases matching TRBD2. CDR1 is MNHEY and CDR2 is SMNVEV in the germline V gene (reference sequence). V trimming: 7 bases; J trimming: 1 base; junction bases outside the gene matches: 20. The CDR3 extends over 19 amino acids. The CDR3 region has the DNA TGTGCCAGCAAGGGGCTGTCGGGAGGTATTGCTGGTCGCACAGATACGCAGTATTTT. Protein: CASKGLSGGIAGRTDTQYF.

J is TRBJ2-7 and V is TRBV7-2; 15 positions match TRBD2. Trimming cost V 5 bases and J 7 bases; bases outside gene matches: 6. CDR1 is SGHTA and CDR2 is FQGNSA in the germline V gene. This CDR3 spans 15 amino acids. The CDR3, as DNA: TGTGCCAGCAGCCCCTGGACTAGCGGGGGGGTGGAGCAGTACTTC. This codes for CASSPWTSGGVEQYF.

The chain combines TRBV19 with TRBJ2-7; D may be TRBD1 (6 bases). Germline values: CDR1 LNHDA, CDR2 SQIVND (reference sequence). This CDR3 is 14 amino acids long. Trimming shortened V by 11 bases and J by 0 bases, and 17 bases separated the two germline ends. CDR3 sequence (DNA): TGTGCCTCAGGTCGCAGGGGATTCTCCTACGAGCAGTACTTC. It translates to CASGRRGFSYEQYF.

J is TRBJ2-4 and V is TRBV15, with 7 bases that match TRBD1. CDR1 is LNHNV, CDR2 YYDKDF, per germline (reference sequence). The length of the CDR3 is 16 residues. V lost 4 bases, J lost 3 bases, and 9 bases stayed unmatched. Written as DNA, the CDR3 is TGTGCCACCAGCACAAGCCGGGACAGCCTCAAAAACATTCAGTACTTC. It specifies CATSTSRDSLKNIQYF.

This clone was detected a few times. This chain links TRBV5-6 with TRBJ2-2; D not certain. The CDR3 is made up of 15 amino acids. CDR1 and CDR2 from the germline V gene are SGHDT and YYEEEE. The V end lost 2 bases, the J end lost 0 bases, and 8 bases lay between the germline ends. The CDR3 DNA reads TGTGCCAGCAGCTTTCCCTCCGCGAACACCGGGGAGCTGTTTTTT. It is translated as CASSFPSANTGELFF.

This clone was seen a few times. J is TRBJ2-3 and V is TRBV28; no clear D. V gave up 6 bases and J gave up 8 bases, with 12 bases separating them. The CDR3 runs 12 residues. Germline-derived CDR1 and CDR2 are MDHEN and SYDVKM. CDR3 sequence: CASRSSYGTQYF. DNA for the CDR3: TGTGCCAGCAGGAGTAGCTATGGTACGCAGTATTTT.

V usage is TRBV5-1 and J usage is TRBJ1-4, with 10 positions matching TRBD1. Germline V CDR1 and CDR2: SGHRS, YFSETQ. J was trimmed by 8 bases and V by 2 bases; bases with no gene match: 12. This CDR3 spans 17 amino acids. This CDR3 is CASSFGTGAPMSEKLFF. In nucleotides, the CDR3 is TGCGCCAGCAGCTTCGGGACAGGGGCGCCAATGTCAGAAAAACTGTTTTTT.

The V gene is TRBV4-1, the J gene TRBJ2-1; possible D gene TRBD1, 6 bases. Germline assignment: CDR1 MGHRA and CDR2 YSYEKL. CDR3 length: 16 amino acids. V was pared by 0 bases and J by 5 bases, with 14 bases between. In DNA form, the CDR3 reads TGCGCCAGCAGCCAAGATCGAACAGGGACCAACAATGAGCAGTTCTTC. It codes for CASSQDRTGTNNEQFF.